The count of the clone carrying this TCR beta chain is one. This record belongs to a study of blood T cell repertoires in COVID-19. The length of the CDR3 is 14 residues. Unmatched junction bases numbered 2, after V lost 1 base and J lost 4 bases. CDR1 is SGHVS and CDR2 is FNYEAQ in the germline V gene. Sequencing used immunoSEQ multiplex PCR; TCRdb keeps in-frame clones, though not all of them. Of a few hundred thousand clones in the sample, more than 75% were seen once. This TCR derives from a woman younger than 45 who had recovered from COVID-19. The chain has TRBV7-6 and TRBJ2-5; 8 bases are a match to TRBD2. The sample was PBMCs or T cells enriched from blood (not recorded which). CDR3 residues: CASSLVAGGETQYF. The CDR3 DNA follows: TGTGCCAGCAGCTTAGTTGCGGGGGGAGAGACCCAGTACTTC.